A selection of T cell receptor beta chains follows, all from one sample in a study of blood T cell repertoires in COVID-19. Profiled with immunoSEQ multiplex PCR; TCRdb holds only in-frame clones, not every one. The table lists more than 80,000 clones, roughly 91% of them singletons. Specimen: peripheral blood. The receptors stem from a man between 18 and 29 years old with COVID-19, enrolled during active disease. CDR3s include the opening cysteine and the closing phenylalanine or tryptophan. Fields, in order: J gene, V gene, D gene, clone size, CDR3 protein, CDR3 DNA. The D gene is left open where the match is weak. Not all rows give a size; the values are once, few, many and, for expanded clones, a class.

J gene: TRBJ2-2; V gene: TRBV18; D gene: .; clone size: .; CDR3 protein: CASSPPRGELFF; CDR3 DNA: TGTGCCAGCTCACCTCCCCGCGGGGAGCTGTTTTTT
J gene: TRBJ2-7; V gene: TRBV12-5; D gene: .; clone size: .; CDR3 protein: CASGLVGAEAYEQYF; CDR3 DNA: TGTGCTAGTGGTTTGGTTGGAGCGGAGGCCTACGAGCAGTACTTC
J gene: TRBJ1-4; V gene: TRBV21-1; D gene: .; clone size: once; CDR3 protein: CASSNATGGPNEKLFF; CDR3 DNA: TGTGCCAGCAGCAACGCAACAGGGGGCCCTAATGAAAAACTGTTTTTT
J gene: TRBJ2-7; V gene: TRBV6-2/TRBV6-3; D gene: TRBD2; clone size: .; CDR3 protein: CASSGLAGVYEQYF; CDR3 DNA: TGTGCCAGCAGTGGACTAGCGGGAGTCTACGAGCAGTACTTC
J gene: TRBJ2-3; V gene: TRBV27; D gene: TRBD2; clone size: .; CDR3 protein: CASSTRGGRFISTDTQYF; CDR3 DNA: TGTGCCAGCAGCACCCGGGGAGGGCGGTTTATTAGCACAGATACGCAGTATTTT
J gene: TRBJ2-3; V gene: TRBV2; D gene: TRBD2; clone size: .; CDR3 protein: CASSRTRNTDTQYF; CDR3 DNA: TGTGCCAGCAGCCGGACTAGGAACACAGATACGCAGTATTTT
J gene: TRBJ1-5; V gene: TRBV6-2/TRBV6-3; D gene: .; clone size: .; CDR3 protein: CASSYPSPQHF; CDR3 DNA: TGTGCCAGCAGTTACCCGAGTCCCCAGCATTTT
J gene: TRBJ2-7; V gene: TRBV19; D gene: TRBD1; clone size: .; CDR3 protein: CASSMTGSYEQYF; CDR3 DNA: TGTGCCAGTAGTATGACAGGGTCCTACGAGCAGTACTTC
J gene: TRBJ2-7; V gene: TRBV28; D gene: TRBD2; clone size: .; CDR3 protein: CASRPGTSGLLFYEQYF; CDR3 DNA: TGTGCCAGCCGTCCCGGGACTAGCGGGTTATTGTTCTACGAGCAGTACTTC
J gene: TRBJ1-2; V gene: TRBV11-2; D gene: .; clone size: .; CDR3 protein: CASSFQLYYGYTF; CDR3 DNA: TGTGCCAGCAGCTTTCAACTATACTATGGCTACACCTTC
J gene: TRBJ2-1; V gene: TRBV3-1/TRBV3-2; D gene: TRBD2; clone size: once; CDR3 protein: CASSQMAGGNEQFF; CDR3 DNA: TGTGCCAGCAGCCAAATGGCGGGAGGGAATGAGCAGTTCTTC
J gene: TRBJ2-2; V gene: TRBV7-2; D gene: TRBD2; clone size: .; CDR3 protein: CASSFTGWAGGNTGELFF; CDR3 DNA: TGTGCCAGCAGCTTTACTGGATGGGCGGGAGGGAACACCGGGGAGCTGTTTTTT
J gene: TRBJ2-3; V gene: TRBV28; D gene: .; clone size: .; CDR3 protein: CASTAQSDPTDTQYF; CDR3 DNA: TGTGCCAGCACAGCGCAATCCGACCCCACAGATACGCAGTATTTT
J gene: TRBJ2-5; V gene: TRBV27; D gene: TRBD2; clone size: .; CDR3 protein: CASSFRVGGGHQETQYF; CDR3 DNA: TGTGCCAGCAGTTTTCGGGTTGGCGGGGGGCACCAAGAGACCCAGTACTTC
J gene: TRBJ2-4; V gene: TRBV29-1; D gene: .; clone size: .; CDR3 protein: CSVEGRAKNIQYF; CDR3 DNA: TGCAGCGTTGAAGGCAGGGCCAAAAACATTCAGTACTTC
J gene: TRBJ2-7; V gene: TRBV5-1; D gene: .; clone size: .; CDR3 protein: CASSSNYEQYF; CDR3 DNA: TGCGCCAGCAGCTCCAACTACGAGCAGTACTTC
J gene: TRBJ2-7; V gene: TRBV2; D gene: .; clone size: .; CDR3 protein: CASTGSRYEQYF; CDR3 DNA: TGTGCCAGCACCGGGAGTCGGTACGAGCAGTACTTC
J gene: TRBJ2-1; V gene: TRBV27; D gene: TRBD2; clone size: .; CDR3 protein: CASSLWTSHNEQFF; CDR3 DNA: TGTGCCAGCAGTTTGTGGACTAGCCACAATGAGCAGTTCTTC
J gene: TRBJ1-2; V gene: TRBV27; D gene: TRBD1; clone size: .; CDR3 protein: CASSGLGRGEVYGYTF; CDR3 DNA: TGTGCCAGCAGTGGACTGGGCAGGGGGGAGGTCTATGGCTACACCTTC
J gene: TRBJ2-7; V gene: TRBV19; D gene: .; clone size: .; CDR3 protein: CASSIRGARCEQYF; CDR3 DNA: TGTGCCAGTAGTATTCGGGGGGCACGGTGCGAGCAGTACTTC
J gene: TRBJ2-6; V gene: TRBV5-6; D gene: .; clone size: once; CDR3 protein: CASSWGPPSSGANVLTF; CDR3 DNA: TGTGCCAGCAGCTGGGGGCCACCCAGCTCTGGGGCCAACGTCCTGACTTTC
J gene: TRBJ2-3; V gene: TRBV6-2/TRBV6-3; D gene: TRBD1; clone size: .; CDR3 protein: CASSPPGRTGGTQYF; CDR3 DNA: TGTGCCAGCAGTCCGCCGGGCCGGACAGGGGGTACGCAGTATTTT
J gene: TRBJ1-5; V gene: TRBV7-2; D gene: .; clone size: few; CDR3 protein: CASSPPGNQPQHF; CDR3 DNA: TGTGCCAGCAGCCCACCGGGGAATCAGCCCCAGCATTTT
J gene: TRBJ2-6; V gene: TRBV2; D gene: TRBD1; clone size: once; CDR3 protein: CASSEGRGPGANVLTF; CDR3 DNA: TGTGCCAGCAGTGAAGGAAGGGGGCCCGGGGCCAACGTCCTGACTTTC
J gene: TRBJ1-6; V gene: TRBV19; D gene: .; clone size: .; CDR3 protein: CASSGTPYSNSPLHF; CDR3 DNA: TGTGCCAGTAGCGGGACACCGTACTCTAATTCACCCCTCCACTTT
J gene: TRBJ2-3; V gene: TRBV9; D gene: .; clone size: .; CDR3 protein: CASSVSGVTDTQYF; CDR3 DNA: TGTGCCAGCAGCGTTAGCGGAGTCACAGATACGCAGTATTTT
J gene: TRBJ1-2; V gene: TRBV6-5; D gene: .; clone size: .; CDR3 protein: CASTPVARQDYGYTF; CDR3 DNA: TGTGCCAGCACCCCAGTTGCGAGACAGGACTATGGCTACACCTTC